Sequencing of this T cell receptor (beta chain) was carried out in a study of T cell responses to AZD1222 COVID-19 vaccine (dated by TCRdb to the early 2020s). In the study overall: AZD1222 recipients given second doses at about 4 weeks or at about 12 weeks were pooled, since spike-specific TCR depth and breadth were not found to differ between the two schedules. A total of 230 to 250 trial participants underwent TCR sequencing, of whom 207 received two doses of AZD1222 and about 25 received two doses of the MenACWY control vaccine. Trial participants were enrolled by age into 18-55, 56-69 and 70-plus year subgroups, with around 150, 28 and 57 TCR-sequenced participants respectively.

Summary of the overall study and its limitations: Epitopes outside the regions mutated in the B.1.351 and B.1.1.7 variants were reportedly recognized by nearly half of the unique spike-specific TCRs. The 56-69-year group was small, and its depth increase did not reach significance, likely because of low power. Conclusions about previously exposed vaccinees were limited because only five to seven AZD1222 recipients were SARS-CoV-2 seropositive at baseline. After two AZD1222 doses, both the breadth and the depth of spike-specific TCRs were significantly higher than at day 0 and than in MenACWY recipients. Participants were mostly white British, with more females than males. The authors suggested clonal diversity may have been underestimated. CD4 TCRs associated with the vaccine covered the entire spike protein, and the dominant responses were in regions 160-218 and 743-854. Because no samples from the day 14 peak response were available, repertoires could be characterized only after the peak T cell response.

For this clone: Its antigen is currently not known. No base quality values were provided; no much bigger clone lies one nucleotide off.

In light of the paper, this sample's time point label describes: baseline before first vaccination. Vaccinee samples were obtained from the UK trials COV001 and COV002, which included a single-blind randomized controlled phase 2/3 trial of AZD1222 (ChAdOx1 nCoV-19) in healthy adults. For TCRbeta chain sequencing, PBMC samples were collected from trial participants at day 0 and at day 28 after the second dose. The CDR3 regions of human TCRbeta chains were analyzed by immunosequencing. The authors processed their data as follows. Repertoire TCRs were checked for matches against a reference library of SARS-CoV-2-specific TCRs that had been generated using the MIRA antigen-specificity platform. Breadth was defined as the fraction of unique TCRs that were SARS-CoV-2-associated, and depth was defined as the fraction of total T cells that were SARS-CoV-2-associated. Using the MIRA data, each spike-specific TCR was assigned both to the spike region to which the TCR was reactive and to a CD4 or CD8 class. Log10-transformed breadth and depth values were compared by one-way ANOVA with Sidak's multiple comparisons tests. Here the immuneACCESS table is served through TCRdb, limited to in-frame sequences with V and J called. Missing clones are a known gap in these copies; in checked studies unresolved V genes cover under half, and the rest lacks a known reason. Clone size and the V and J calls come from that table; the DNA yielded D and trimming. The sample includes fewer than 200,000 clones, with 85% to 90% observed a single time. The top ten clonotypes cover 5% to 7% of the sample.

Inclusive of the bounding cysteine and phenylalanine, the CDR3 is 16 residues long. The entry retains the CDR3 DNA only, 48 bases that are in frame from base 1. Via the germline V gene (reference sequence), CDR1 is SGHNT and CDR2 YYREEE. V is pared back by 4 bases and J by 4 bases, with 19 bases lying between the germline termini. The source of this sequence is an adult in good health. The rearranged chain carries TRBV5-4 and TRBJ2-3; the D gene is perhaps TRBD2, from 6 matching bases. The specimen was peripheral blood, collected on day 0 of AZD1222 vaccination. The DNA sequence is TGTGCCAGCAGCCCCCCAGGGCGGAGGGATGCAGATACGCAGTATTTT. Translated, it gives CASSPPGRRDADTQYF.